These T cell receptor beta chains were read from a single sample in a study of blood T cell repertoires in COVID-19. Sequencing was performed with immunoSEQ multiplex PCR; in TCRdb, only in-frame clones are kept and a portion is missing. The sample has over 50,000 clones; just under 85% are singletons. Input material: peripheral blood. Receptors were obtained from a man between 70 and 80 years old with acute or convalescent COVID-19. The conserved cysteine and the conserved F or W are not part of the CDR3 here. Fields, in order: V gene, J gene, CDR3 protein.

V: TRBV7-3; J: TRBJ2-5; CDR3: ASSLKGGGNQETQY
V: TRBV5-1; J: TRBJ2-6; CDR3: ASSPTLSGANVLT
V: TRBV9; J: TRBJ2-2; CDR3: ASGLTGDTGELF
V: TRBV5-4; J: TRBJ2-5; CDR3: ASSSFSGVQETQY
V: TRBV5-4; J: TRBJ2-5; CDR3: ASSAGLAGEETQY
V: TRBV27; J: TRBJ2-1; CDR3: ASSLLGDEQF
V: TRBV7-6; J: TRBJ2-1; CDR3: ASSSTGGTINNEQF
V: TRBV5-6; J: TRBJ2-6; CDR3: ASSATGAGANVLT
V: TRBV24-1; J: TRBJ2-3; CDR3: ATSDPSTDTQY
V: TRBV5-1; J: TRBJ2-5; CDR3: ASSLGTGEGETQY
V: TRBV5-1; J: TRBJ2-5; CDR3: ASSLSGNPETQY
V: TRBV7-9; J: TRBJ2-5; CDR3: ASSLTGGGGETQY
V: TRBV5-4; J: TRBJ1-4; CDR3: ASSNKGQLNEKLF
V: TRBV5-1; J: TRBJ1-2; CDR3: ASSSPGQGYGYT
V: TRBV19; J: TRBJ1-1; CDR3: ASRGPADGAF
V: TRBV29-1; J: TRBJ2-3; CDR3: SVDGTSGRTDTQY
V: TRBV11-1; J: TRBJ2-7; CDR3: ASSYDRGETYEQY
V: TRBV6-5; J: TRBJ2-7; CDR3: ATRQGHLSYEQY
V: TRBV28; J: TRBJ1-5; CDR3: ASLPLRDTYQPQH
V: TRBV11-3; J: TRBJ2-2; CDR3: ASSKTSGAIGELF
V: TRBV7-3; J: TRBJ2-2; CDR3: ASSRDTPNTGELF
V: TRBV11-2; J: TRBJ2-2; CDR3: ASSLLLNTGELF
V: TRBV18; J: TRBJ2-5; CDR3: ASSPTSWTGETQY